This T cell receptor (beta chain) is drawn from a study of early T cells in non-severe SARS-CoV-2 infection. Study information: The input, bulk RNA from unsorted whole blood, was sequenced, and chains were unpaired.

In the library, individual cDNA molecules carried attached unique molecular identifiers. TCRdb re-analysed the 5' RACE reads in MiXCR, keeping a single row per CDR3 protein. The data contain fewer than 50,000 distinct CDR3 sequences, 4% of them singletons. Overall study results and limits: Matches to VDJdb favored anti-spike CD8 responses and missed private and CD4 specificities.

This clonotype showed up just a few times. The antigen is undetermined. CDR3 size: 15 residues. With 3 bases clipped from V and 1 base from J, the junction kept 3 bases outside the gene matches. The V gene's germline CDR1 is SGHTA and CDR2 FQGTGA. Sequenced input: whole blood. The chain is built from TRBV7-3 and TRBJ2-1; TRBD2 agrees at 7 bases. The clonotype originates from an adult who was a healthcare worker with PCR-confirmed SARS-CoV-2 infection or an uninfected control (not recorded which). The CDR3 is CASSLGGLSYNEQFF. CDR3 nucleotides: TGTGCCAGCAGCTTGGGGGGACTATCCTACAATGAGCAGTTCTTC.